The clone carrying this TCR beta chain was recorded at least ten times. Its antigen is not known. CDR3 length: 14 residues. From germline, CDR1 is SGHTA and CDR2 FQGNSA. V lost 5 bases to trimming and J lost 6 bases; unmatched junction nucleotides: 8. The data are from a study of beta chain features in type 1 diabetes. Notes on the study in general: A pattern of fewer insertions and more deletions at VDJ junctions was seen in type 1 diabetes patients. Significant though moderate, a shortening of TCRB CDR3s appeared in all four CD4+ subsets of Type 1 diabetes patients.

The whole isolated RNA underwent reverse transcription, so sequencing captured expressed TCRB transcripts. This table comes from immunoSEQ multiplex PCR, and its TCRdb copy is limited to in-frame clones, with some not included. The table shows almost 350,000 clones, with about a tenth occurring only once. This sequence originates from a young man with type 1 diabetes. Sequencing was done on a sample of central memory CD4+ T cells from blood. The V gene is TRBV7-2, the J gene TRBJ2-5; 8 bases line up with TRBD1. This chain's CDR3 is CASSPRTGFQTQYF. The CDR3 DNA reads as TGTGCCAGCAGCCCGCGGACAGGGTTTCAGACCCAGTACTTC.